The clone carrying this T cell receptor (beta chain) was counted only a few times. Its antigen is not known. This sample was taken from a study of T cell repertoires in cytomegalovirus infection. Overall study context: The authors used CMV epitopes that were HLA-C-restricted (recently identified) and HLA-B-restricted (well studied). General study points: Individuals carrying CMV plus the relevant HLA were identified by cumulative frequency of public TCR beta families.

The CDR3 contains 16 residues. The V end lost 1 base, the J end lost 3 bases, and 13 bases lay between the germline ends. A single record per CDR3 protein comes from TCRdb applying MiXCR to the reads. The sample contains 80,000 to 95,000 distinct CDR3 sequences, 25% to 30% of which appear only once. The J gene is TRBJ1-3, the V gene TRBV12-3 or TRBV12-4, with D unresolved. Source: CD8+ T cells from cultured PBMCs, taken from culture after CMV antigen stimulation. The sequence came from a human donor in good health (CMV status not recorded). Some clones in this sample may be carry-over from other donors' samples. The CDR3 nucleotides are TGTGCCAGCAGTTTAGTCGGGAGCATCGGTGGAAACACCATATATTTT. Protein sequence: CASSLVGSIGGNTIYF.